What follows are 20 T cell receptor beta chains derived from one specimen sequenced in a study of T-cell reconstitution after alpha-beta-depleted transplantation in children. Unique molecular identifiers were incorporated into the prepared TCRbeta library. TCRdb used MiXCR to reprocess the PCR reads, holding one entry per CDR3 protein. The repertoire holds fewer than 550,000 distinct CDR3 sequences, under 13% seen once, with 4.5% to 7% in the top ten. The sequencing used PBMCs from the stem cell graft donor, collected from the stem cell graft. The source of these receptors is a human donor who donated a stem cell graft to a child with acute myeloid leukemia.

The rearrangement joins TRBV11-2 to TRBJ2-5, with D unclear. The V gene lost 4 bases and the J gene lost 7 bases, with 28 bases spanning the gap. CDR1 SGHAT and CDR2 FQNNGV come from the germline V gene. The CDR3 is 18 residues long. CDR3 nucleotides: TGTGCCAGCAGCTCTCCCAGAGACGGACCGGATCACCGACGGACCCAGTACTTC. Its translation: CASSSPRDGPDHRRTQYF. Combining the CDR3 with reference TRBV11-2 and TRBJ2-5 gives the whole variable domain EAGVAQSPRYKIIEKRQSVAFWCNPISGHATLYWYQQILGQGPKLLIQFQNNGVVDDSQLPKDRFSAERLKGVDSTLKIQPAKLEDSAVYLCASSSPRDGPDHRRTQYFGPGTRLLVL.

The chain has TRBV5-1 and TRBJ1-5, with unresolved D. Germline lookup yields CDR1 SGHRS and CDR2 YFSETQ. There are 13 residues in the CDR3. V shed 2 bases and J shed 9 bases, with 12 bases lying between them. Here the CDR3 reads CASSFGGLGPQHF. The CDR3 DNA is TGCGCCAGCAGCTTCGGAGGACTTGGGCCCCAGCATTTT.

The chain carries TRBV10-3 and TRBJ2-1; TRBD2 might be the D (6 bases). CDR1 is ENHRY, CDR2 SYGVKD, per germline. Trimming stripped 0 bases from V and 0 bases from J, with 12 bases between. There are 17 residues in the CDR3. CDR3 region: CAISESLRGGSYNEQFF. The CDR3 nucleotides read TGTGCCATCAGTGAGTCTTTGCGGGGCGGCTCCTACAATGAGCAGTTCTTC.

This clonotype has only a few counts. J is TRBJ2-2 and V is TRBV7-2, with a weak D call TRBD2 (5 bases). The CDR3 spans 13 residues. The V end lost 7 bases, the J end lost 7 bases, and 13 bases lay between the germline ends. CDR1 is SGHTA and CDR2 is FQGNSA in the germline V gene. In DNA form, the CDR3 reads TGTGCCAGCACCCGACTATTTCTCGGGGAGCTGTTTTTT. It codes for CASTRLFLGELFF.

The V and J genes are TRBV2 and TRBJ1-6; a weak D match, TRBD1 (5 bases). This CDR3 region has 12 residues. V was cut by 6 bases and J by 10 bases, with 10 bases left in between. The germline V gene has CDR1 SNHLY and CDR2 FYNNEI. CDR3 nucleotide sequence: TGTGCCAGCAGACAACAGGAGTCACCCCTCCACTTT. This gives the protein CASRQQESPLHF.

This clonotype was seen more than once but under ten times. This sequence joins TRBV18 and TRBJ2-5, with 13 bases aligning to TRBD2. Germline V gene data show CDR1 as KGHSH and CDR2 as LQKENI. With 4 bases clipped from V and 2 bases from J, the junction kept 7 bases outside the gene matches. The CDR3 spans 17 residues. CDR3 amino acids: CASSQRTSGGKQETQYF. CDR3 nucleotide sequence: TGTGCCAGCTCACAAAGGACTAGCGGGGGAAAGCAAGAGACCCAGTACTTC.

This clonotype was recorded a few times. The chain carries TRBV6-2 or TRBV6-3 and TRBJ2-5; tentative D call: TRBD1 (6 bases). This CDR3 is built from 13 residues. Germline CDR1 MNHEY, CDR2 SVGEGT. With 8 bases removed from V and 4 bases from J, the gap between germline ends came to 14 bases. This CDR3 is CASASGGVETQYF. In DNA, the CDR3 is TGTGCCAGCGCGTCTGGGGGCGTAGAGACCCAGTACTTC.

This clonotype was picked up a small number of times. CDR3 residues: CASSETSGAYNEQFF. The CDR3 region has the DNA TGCGCCAGCAGCGAGACTAGCGGGGCTTACAATGAGCAGTTCTTC. The chain joins TRBV5-1 to TRBJ2-1; 11 bases match TRBD2. With 4 bases clipped from V and 4 bases from J, the junction kept 4 bases outside the gene matches. The germline V gene encodes CDR1 SGHRS and CDR2 YFSETQ. This CDR3 is built from 15 residues.

The V and J genes are TRBV6-1 and TRBJ1-1; maybe TRBD1 (6 bases). The CDR3 contains 14 residues. CDR1 MNHNS and CDR2 SASEGT come from the germline V gene. V gave up 10 bases and J gave up 1 base, with 16 bases separating them. CDR3 nucleotides: TGTGCCATCCGCGCTGGCAGGGGGAACACTGAAGCTTTCTTT. Translation: CAIRAGRGNTEAFF.

This clonotype was counted ten times or more. The chain has TRBV29-1 and TRBJ2-1, with a weak D call TRBD2 (5 bases). V dropped 4 bases and J dropped 7 bases, with 17 bases sitting between them. This CDR3 is built from 14 residues. Germline-derived CDR1 and CDR2 are SQVTM and ANQGSEA. The CDR3 sequence is CSVVDYSVWNEQFF. The CDR3 bases are TGCAGCGTTGTCGACTACTCGGTGTGGAATGAGCAGTTCTTC.

In its sample, this clonotype was seen a few times. The chain has TRBV12-3 or TRBV12-4 and TRBJ2-2; no clear D. V lost 4 bases, J lost 5 bases, and 11 bases lay in between. This CDR3 has 14 residues. The CDR3 nucleotides are TGTGCCAGCAGTTCAGAGCGAGAGACCGGGGAGCTGTTTTTT. Amino acid sequence: CASSSERETGELFF.

The chain recombines TRBV20-1 with TRBJ1-5; 8 bases line up with TRBD1. The V segment lost 6 bases and the J segment 4 bases; nucleotides outside the gene matches: 8. The germline CDR1 and CDR2 sequences are DFQATT and SNEGSKA (reference sequence). This CDR3 comprises 14 residues. CDR3 coding DNA: TGCAGTGCAAAGCCGGGACAGGCAAATCAGCCCCAGCATTTT. Translated, it gives CSAKPGQANQPQHF.

The chain uses TRBV9 and TRBJ2-1, with 11 positions matching TRBD1. CDR3 length equals 16 residues. CDR1 SGDLS and CDR2 YYNGEE come from the germline V gene. The V segment lost 4 bases and the J segment 6 bases; nucleotides outside the gene matches: 9. The CDR3 DNA reads as TGTGCCAGCAGCAAAACCGGACAGGGGGCCATCAATGAGCAGTTCTTC. Amino acid sequence: CASSKTGQGAINEQFF.

The J gene is TRBJ2-1, the V gene TRBV7-8, with D possibly matching TRBD2 (5 bases). V was pared by 2 bases and J by 0 bases, with 14 bases between. Germline V gene data show CDR1 as SGHVS and CDR2 as FQNEAQ. CDR3 length: 17 residues. The DNA for the CDR3 is TGTGCCAGCAGCTTATTTCGTCGGGGAAGCTCCTACAATGAGCAGTTCTTC. Protein sequence: CASSLFRRGSSYNEQFF.

This clonotype has only a few counts. V gene TRBV7-9 combines with J gene TRBJ2-7; D uncertain. Germline-derived CDR1 and CDR2 are SEHNR and FQNEAQ (reference sequence). The CDR3 is 13 amino acids. Trimming took off 5 bases at V and 2 bases at J, with 10 bases between the two ends. The CDR3 protein is CASSLPVPYEQYF. The CDR3 region has the DNA TGTGCCAGCAGCCTCCCAGTCCCCTACGAGCAGTACTTC.

This sequence joins TRBV6-5 and TRBJ1-2; D gene ambiguous. V was pared by 2 bases and J by 5 bases, with 12 bases between. Germline values: CDR1 MNHEY, CDR2 SVGAGI. The CDR3 is 14 residues long. This CDR3 is CASSYSPPIYGYTF. As DNA, the CDR3 is TGTGCCAGCAGTTACAGCCCGCCGATTTATGGCTACACCTTC.

This clonotype was seen repeatedly, ten times or more. The rearrangement links TRBV4-1 to TRBJ2-7; 7 positions agree with TRBD2. Losses at the gene ends were 1 base for V and 5 bases for J; bases not matched to a gene: 8. CDR3 length: 15 amino acids. CDR1 MGHRA and CDR2 YSYEKL come from the germline V gene. CDR3 coding DNA: TGCGCCAGCAGCCAAGTCGGCGGGAGACTCCACGAGCAGTACTTC. This encodes CASSQVGGRLHEQYF.

The sample holds a few counts of this clonotype. This chain's CDR3 is CASRNTGTGAHGELFF. The CDR3 region has the DNA TGTGCCAGCAGAAACACCGGGACAGGGGCGCACGGGGAGCTGTTTTTT. The rearrangement links TRBV6-2 or TRBV6-3 to TRBJ2-2; 10 bases line up with TRBD1. Losses at the gene ends were 6 bases for V and 7 bases for J; bases not matched to a gene: 11. The CDR3 covers 16 residues. In germline, CDR1 is MNHEY, CDR2 SVGEGT.

This clonotype was detected ten times or more. The rearrangement uses TRBV12-3 or TRBV12-4 and TRBJ2-2; D may be TRBD2 (5 bases). Trimming left V 2 bases short and J 0 bases short, with 7 bases between. The CDR3 runs to 15 residues. The CDR3 is CASSLRGANTGELFF. The CDR3 bases are TGTGCCAGCAGTTTACGGGGTGCGAACACCGGGGAGCTGTTTTTT.

This chain connects TRBV7-2 to TRBJ2-2; 8 bases are a match to TRBD2. Germline V gene lookup returns CDR1 SGHTA and CDR2 FQGNSA. The CDR3 consists of 15 residues. V lost 11 bases, J lost 5 bases, and 13 bases stayed unmatched. Here the CDR3 DNA reads TGTGCCGGCTTTAAGACGGGGGGGCGGACCGGGGAGCTGTTTTTT. Its translation is CAGFKTGGRTGELFF.